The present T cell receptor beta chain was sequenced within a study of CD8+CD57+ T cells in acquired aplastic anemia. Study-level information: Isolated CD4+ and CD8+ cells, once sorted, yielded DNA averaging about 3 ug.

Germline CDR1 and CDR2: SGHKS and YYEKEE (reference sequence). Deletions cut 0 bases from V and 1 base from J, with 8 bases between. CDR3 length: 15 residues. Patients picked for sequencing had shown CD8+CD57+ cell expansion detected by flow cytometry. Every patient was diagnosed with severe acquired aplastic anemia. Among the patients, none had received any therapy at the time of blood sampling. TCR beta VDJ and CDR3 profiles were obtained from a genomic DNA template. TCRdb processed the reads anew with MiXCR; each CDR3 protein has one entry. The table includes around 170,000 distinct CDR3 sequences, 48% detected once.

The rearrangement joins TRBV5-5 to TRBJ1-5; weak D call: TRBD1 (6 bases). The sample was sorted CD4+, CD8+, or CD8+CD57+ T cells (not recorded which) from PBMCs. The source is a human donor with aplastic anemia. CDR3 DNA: TGTGCCAGCAGCTTGGGACAGGCGAGCAATCAGCCCCAGCATTTT. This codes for CASSLGQASNQPQHF.